This T cell receptor (beta chain) was retrieved from a study of cytotoxic CD8 clonotypes in ibrutinib-treated CLL. Notes on the study in general: Clonality increased with ibrutinib response but returned toward baseline at progression.

As for this clone: The target antigen is unknown.

Method: immunoSEQ multiplex PCR; TCRdb's copy keeps in-frame clones and lacks some. The data contain approximately 210,000 clones, around 72% of them singletons. J lost 9 bases, V lost 0 bases, and 9 bases had no gene match. Germline CDR1 reads SGHNT; CDR2 reads YYREEE (reference sequence). CDR3 length: 14 residues. This sequence was found in a human donor with chronic lymphocytic leukemia. Specimen: PBMCs, collected after 24 months of ibrutinib treatment. J is TRBJ2-7 and V is TRBV5-4, with 7 positions matching TRBD2. The CDR3 DNA reads as TGTGCCAGCAGCTTGGGGACGGGACTACGAGTGCAGTACTTC. It encodes CASSLGTGLRVQYF.